Each of the 32 T cell receptor beta chains below was sequenced from the same sample in a study of T cell repertoires in cytomegalovirus infection. Antigen specificity for these receptors is unknown. TCRdb itself ran the reads through MiXCR, one entry per CDR3 protein. The sample contains 650,000 to 900,000 distinct CDR3 sequences, 32% of which appear only once. This specimen was cultured CD8+ T cells from PBMCs, taken from culture after CMV antigen stimulation. Every receptor here comes from a human donor in good health (CMV status not recorded). Some clones in this sample may be carry-over from other donors' samples.

A few counts support this clonotype. The chain is built from TRBV28 and TRBJ1-4; TRBD1 is a possible D gene (5 bases). Germline loops: CDR1 MDHEN, CDR2 SYDVKM. The V and J ends lost 3 bases and 9 bases respectively, with 14 bases between them. CDR3 length equals 14 residues. The DNA of the CDR3 is TGTGCCAGCAGTTTCAGGGATCTTGGGAAAAAACTGTTTTTT. Translating gives CASSFRDLGKKLFF.

The chain uses TRBV28 and TRBJ1-2, with 7 nucleotides matching TRBD1. Per the germline V gene, CDR1 is MDHEN and CDR2 is SYDVKM. The CDR3 consists of 13 residues. After removal of 6 bases from V and 7 bases from J, the junction contained 8 bases not matched to a gene. CDR3 DNA sequence: TGTGCCAGCAGCTACAGGGGAGGTAGTGGCTACACCTTC. The encoded protein is CASSYRGGSGYTF.

V is TRBV20-1 and J is TRBJ2-7, with 7 bases aligning to TRBD2. CDR1 and CDR2 from the germline V gene are DFQATT and SNEGSKA (reference sequence). There are 15 residues in the CDR3. The V segment lost 2 bases and the J segment 3 bases; nucleotides outside the gene matches: 10. The CDR3 protein is CSARLTGGNLYEQYV. Written as DNA, the CDR3 is TGCAGTGCTAGACTTACGGGGGGAAACCTCTACGAGCAGTACGTC.

The V call is TRBV7-9, the J call TRBJ2-7; 7 bases fit TRBD2. V lost 5 bases, J lost 1 base, and 11 bases stayed unmatched. This CDR3 has 16 residues. Germline CDR1 and CDR2: SEHNR and FQNEAQ (reference sequence). The CDR3 spells CASSGSWGGGSYEQYF. Written as DNA, the CDR3 is TGTGCCAGCAGCGGATCGTGGGGGGGGGGTTCCTACGAGCAGTACTTC.

The J gene is TRBJ2-7, the V gene TRBV15; TRBD2 matches at 9 bases. With V trimmed by 0 bases and J by 3 bases, 6 bases remained unmatched. Germline V gene sequence: CDR1 LNHNV, CDR2 YYDKDF (reference sequence). CDR3 length: 16 amino acids. CDR3 sequence (DNA): TGTGCCACCAGCAGAGATTTAGCGGGGGTGCTCTACGAGCAGTACGTC. This encodes CATSRDLAGVLYEQYV.

This clonotype was seen only a few times. The CDR3 loop reads CASSTHRDSLMDLEAFF. The CDR3 DNA is TGTGCCAGTAGTACCCACCGGGACAGCTTGATGGACCTTGAAGCTTTCTTT. The chain uses TRBV19 and TRBJ1-1, with 7 bases lining up with TRBD1. V dropped 4 bases and J dropped 7; count of bases not matched to a gene: 18. CDR3 size: 17 residues. CDR1 is LNHDA and CDR2 is SQIVND in the germline V gene (reference sequence).

The sample holds a few counts of this clonotype. This chain joins TRBV27 and TRBJ2-1; perhaps TRBD2 as D (6 bases). Trimming cost V 2 bases and J 8 bases, with 10 bases left between them. The CDR3 spans 13 residues. The germline gives CDR1 MNHEY, CDR2 SMNVEV (reference sequence). The CDR3, as DNA: TGTGCCAGCAGTTTAGGGAGGATTTATGAGCAGTTCTTC. Protein sequence: CASSLGRIYEQFF.

This clonotype was seen at least ten times. The chain couples TRBV6-2 or TRBV6-3 to TRBJ2-2; D is ambiguous. From germline, CDR1 is MNHEY and CDR2 SVGEGT. The CDR3 length is 13 residues. V was clipped by 0 bases and J by 8 bases, with 7 bases between them. Here the CDR3 reads CASSYSSAGELFF. For the CDR3, the DNA is TGTGCCAGCAGTTACTCGTCAGCGGGGGAGCTGTTTTTT.

CDR3 bases: TGTGCCACCCACCGGGACAGGGTGGACGAGCAGTACTTC. Protein sequence: CATHRDRVDEQYF. The chain has TRBV6-5 and TRBJ2-7; 9 positions match TRBD1. The V segment lost 10 bases and the J segment 5 bases; nucleotides outside the gene matches: 9. CDR1 is MNHEY and CDR2 is SVGAGI in the germline V gene. The length of the CDR3 is 13 residues.

This clonotype appeared a few times. The CDR3 here is CASSHEGGNTGELFF. The CDR3 nucleotides read TGTGCCAGCAGCCACGAAGGTGGGAACACCGGGGAGCTGTTTTTT. The chain has TRBV7-6 and TRBJ2-2; unclear D gene. The CDR3 covers 15 residues. Germline CDR1 and CDR2: SGHVS and FNYEAQ. Deletions cut 5 bases from V and 1 base from J, with 11 bases between. The whole variable domain, filled in from reference TRBV7-6 and TRBJ2-2, reads GAGVSQSPRYKVTKRGQDVALRCDPISGHVSLYWYRQALGQGPEFLTYFNYEAQQDKSGLPNDRFSAERPEGSISTLTIQRTEQRDSAMYRCASSHEGGNTGELFFGEGSRLTVL.

The genes are TRBV4-3 and TRBJ2-6; 9 bases match TRBD1. Per the germline V gene, CDR1 is LGHNA and CDR2 is YSLEER. Germline trimming cut 0 bases from V and 0 bases from J; bases unmatched to any gene: 6. The CDR3 covers 19 residues. This CDR3 reads CASSQDRQGVLSGANVLTF. The DNA for the CDR3 is TGCGCCAGCAGCCAAGATAGACAGGGGGTACTCTCTGGGGCCAACGTCCTGACTTTC.

This clonotype has ten or more counts. The V call is TRBV12-3 or TRBV12-4, the J call TRBJ1-1, with no clear D. The CDR3 is 14 amino acids. V gave up 1 base and J gave up 4 bases, with 10 bases separating them. The CDR3 DNA sequence: TGTGCCAGCAGTTTAGGAGGTGTGGCCACTGAAGCTTTCTTT. Amino acids: CASSLGGVATEAFF.

The CDR3 is CASSQDSPSGGSDTQYF. The CDR3 DNA reads as TGTGCCAGCAGCCAAGATTCCCCTAGCGGGGGATCAGATACGCAGTATTTT. The rearrangement uses TRBV4-2 and TRBJ2-3; 10 positions agree with TRBD2. J gave up 4 bases and V 0 bases, and 7 bases lay outside the gene matches. The CDR3 is 17 amino acids. Germline CDR1 and CDR2: LGHNA and YNFKEQ.

The rearrangement links TRBV11-1 to TRBJ1-1; 12 bases agree with TRBD1. This CDR3 is built from 21 residues. Per germline, CDR1 SGHAT and CDR2 FQDESV (reference sequence). The junction had 23 bases not matched to a gene; V was cut back by 4 bases and J by 5 bases. The DNA of the CDR3 is TGTGCCAGCAGCTCCCTAACCTTGACCGGGACAGGGGGCTCCCCGGGGACTGAAGCTTTCTTT. It translates to CASSSLTLTGTGGSPGTEAFF.

The chain carries TRBV29-1 and TRBJ2-1; D is undetermined. Trimming took off 2 bases at V and 10 bases at J, with 3 bases between the two ends. This CDR3 comprises 9 residues. Germline loops: CDR1 SQVTM, CDR2 ANQGSEA. CDR3 residues: CSVENEQFF. Written as DNA, the CDR3 is TGCAGCGTTGAAAACGAGCAGTTCTTC.

A few counts support this clonotype. The rearrangement links TRBV28 to TRBJ2-4; no firm D call. V was shortened by 5 bases and J by 0 bases, with 14 bases between the two germline ends. The CDR3 has 16 amino acids. Germline V gives CDR1 MDHEN, CDR2 SYDVKM. Written as DNA, the CDR3 is TGTGCCAGCAGTCCCTCCTGGGTGCTAGCCAAAAACATTCAGTACTTC. It is translated as CASSPSWVLAKNIQYF. Combining the CDR3 with reference TRBV28 and TRBJ2-4 gives the whole variable domain DVKVTQSSRYLVKRTGEKVFLECVQDMDHENMFWYRQDPGLGLRLIYFSYDVKMKEKGDIPEGYSVSREKKERFSLILESASTNQTSMYLCASSPSWVLAKNIQYFGAGTRLSVL.

J is TRBJ2-1 and V is TRBV7-2; either TRBD1 or TRBD2 may supply D (5 bases each). Germline V gene data show CDR1 as SGHTA and CDR2 as FQGNSA. The CDR3 runs 14 residues. V dropped 1 base and J dropped 9 bases, with 13 bases sitting between them. This CDR3 is CASSLVTGGSEQFF. The DNA of the CDR3 is TGTGCCAGCAGCTTAGTTACAGGAGGCAGTGAGCAGTTCTTC.

The J gene is TRBJ1-2, the V gene TRBV2; 10 nucleotides line up with TRBD1. Trimming cost V 5 bases and J 7 bases; bases outside gene matches: 10. The germline V gene has CDR1 SNHLY and CDR2 FYNNEI. The CDR3 has 15 residues. The CDR3 nucleotides are TGTGCCAGCAGTACCCGACAGGGGGCGGTTAGTGGCTACACCTTC. Translation: CASSTRQGAVSGYTF. Filled out from reference TRBV2 and TRBJ1-2, the complete variable domain reads EPEVTQTPSHQVTQMGQEVILRCVPISNHLYFYWYRQILGQKVEFLVSFYNNEISEKSEIFDDQFSVERPDGSNFTLKIRSTKLEDSAMYFCASSTRQGAVSGYTFGSGTRLTVV.

V gene TRBV5-1 combines with J gene TRBJ1-1, with no clear D. Trimming removed 4 bases from V and 1 base from J, with 8 bases in between. Germline V gene data show CDR1 as SGHRS and CDR2 as YFSETQ. The CDR3 has 13 residues. Written as DNA, the CDR3 is TGCGCCAGCAGCCAATTCAAGAACACTGAAGCTTTCTTT. It specifies CASSQFKNTEAFF.

This clonotype was detected only a few times. This rearrangement joins TRBV6-5 to TRBJ2-1, with D possibly being TRBD1 (6 bases). This CDR3 spans 16 amino acids. Between the trimmed V and J ends, which lost 7 bases and 0 bases, there was a span of 16 bases. Germline assignment: CDR1 MNHEY and CDR2 SVGAGI. CDR3 sequence reads: CASTLDRPSSYNEQFF. The CDR3 DNA follows: TGTGCCAGCACTTTAGACAGGCCGAGCTCCTACAATGAGCAGTTCTTC.

This clonotype was counted at least ten times. This sequence joins TRBV6-5 and TRBJ1-5; D is possibly TRBD1 (6 bases). The length of the CDR3 is 15 residues. Trimming pared 0 bases from V and 7 bases from J, leaving 13 bases between. CDR1 is MNHEY and CDR2 is SVGAGI in the germline V gene. The CDR3 is CASSYSGGGGQPQHF. The CDR3 nucleotides read TGTGCCAGCAGTTACTCGGGGGGGGGCGGACAGCCCCAGCATTTT.

The chain recombines TRBV6-6 with TRBJ1-6, with 11 bases matching TRBD1. Per germline, CDR1 MNHNY and CDR2 SVGAGI (reference sequence). The CDR3 runs 16 residues. With V trimmed by 5 bases and J by 5 bases, 5 bases remained unmatched. This chain's CDR3 is CASSKPGQGDNSPLHF. The CDR3 nucleotides are TGTGCCAGCAGTAAACCGGGACAGGGGGATAATTCACCCCTCCACTTT.

Here the CDR3 reads CAISEADRGLYEQYF. The CDR3 DNA is TGTGCCATCAGTGAGGCAGACAGGGGGCTTTACGAGCAGTACTTC. The chain is built from TRBV10-3 and TRBJ2-7; TRBD1 aligns across 10 bases. Trimming removed 2 bases from V and 4 bases from J; junction bases left unmatched: 5. Germline CDR1 reads ENHRY; CDR2 reads SYGVKD. The CDR3 is 15 residues long.

The V gene is TRBV7-9, the J gene TRBJ2-7; TRBD1 matches at 9 bases. The CDR3 runs 15 residues. V lost 5 bases, J lost 2 bases, and 7 bases stayed unmatched. Germline CDR1 and CDR2: SEHNR and FQNEAQ (reference sequence). CDR3 sequence reads: CASSSDRGITYEQYF. CDR3 sequence (DNA): TGTGCCAGCAGCAGTGACAGGGGGATTACCTACGAGCAGTACTTC.

Worth noting for this clonotype: Relative to the germline gene, one junction end is altered; a read error may explain this. V is TRBV4-1 and J is TRBJ1-1; tentatively, D is TRBD1 (6 bases). The CDR3 extends over 14 amino acids. Germline V CDR1 and CDR2: MGHRA, YSYEKL. The CDR3 nucleotides are TGTGCCAGCAGCCCTGCGGGGGCGCGGACTGAAGCTTTCTTT. This encodes CASSPAGARTEAFF.

This clonotype has a single count. The gene calls are TRBV3-1 and TRBJ2-1; maybe TRBD1 (6 bases). Germline loops: CDR1 LGHDT, CDR2 YNNKEL (reference sequence). V lost 3 bases and J lost 7, with 13 bases in between. The length of the CDR3 is 14 residues. CDR3 nucleotides: TGTGCCAGCAGCCAGGAACAGGGTACTAATGAGCAGTTCTTC. Protein sequence: CASSQEQGTNEQFF.

The V call is TRBV2, the J call TRBJ2-3; 10 bases fit TRBD2. The V gene end was trimmed by 5 bases and the J gene end by 2 bases; junction bases not matched to a gene: 7. Germline V gene lookup returns CDR1 SNHLY and CDR2 FYNNEI. The CDR3 extends over 16 amino acids. The CDR3 DNA reads TGTGCCAGCAGTTCTACTAGCGGGGCCGACACAGATACGCAGTATTTT. Encoded protein: CASSSTSGADTDTQYF.

The chain joins TRBV19 to TRBJ1-1; 7 bases are shared with TRBD1. The CDR3 totals 13 residues. Trimming removed 10 bases from V and 5 bases from J; junction bases left unmatched: 10. Germline CDR1 and CDR2: LNHDA and SQIVND (reference sequence). The DNA for the CDR3 is TGTGCCAATTCCGGCACAGGGGTGACTGAAGCTTTCTTT. It translates to CANSGTGVTEAFF. The complete variable domain, with remaining parts taken from reference TRBV19 and TRBJ1-1, reads DGGITQSPKYLFRKEGQNVTLSCEQNLNHDAMYWYRQDPGQGLRLIYYSQIVNDFQKGDIAEGYSVSREKKESFPLTVTSAQKNPTAFYLCANSGTGVTEAFFGQGTRLTVV.

This clonotype was seen ten or more times. The chain links TRBV12-3 or TRBV12-4 to TRBJ1-1, with D uncertain. The ends were cut back, 3 bases at V and 4 bases at J, with 12 bases in the middle. The CDR3 is 14 amino acids. CDR3 sequence reads: CASSLAGGFTEAFF. CDR3 DNA: TGTGCCAGCAGTTTGGCAGGCGGCTTCACTGAAGCTTTCTTT.

This rearrangement joins TRBV5-4 to TRBJ1-1; D is unresolved. The CDR3 runs 17 residues. Germline V gene data show CDR1 as SGHNT and CDR2 as YYREEE (reference sequence). V lost 9 bases and J lost 0, with 24 bases in between. The CDR3 here is CANILNSPLTMNTEAFF. The CDR3 coding sequence is TGTGCCAACATCCTTAACAGTCCACTAACTATGAACACTGAAGCTTTCTTT.

The V call is TRBV6-2 or TRBV6-3, the J call TRBJ2-5; D is unresolved. Germline CDR1 and CDR2: MNHEY and SVGEGT. There are 15 residues in the CDR3. V shed 6 bases and J shed 2 bases, with 16 bases lying between them. CDR3 nucleotide sequence: TGTGCCAGCAGCCCAATAGGACGGAAACAAGAGACCCAGTACTTC. Protein: CASSPIGRKQETQYF.

This clonotype was picked up a small number of times. This may be a read error: a much more frequent sequence differs by one nucleotide. The chain couples TRBV27 to TRBJ2-6; D call uncertain. Trimming took 10 bases from V and 0 from J, leaving 4 bases between them. The CDR3 covers 12 residues. The V gene's germline CDR1 is MNHEY and CDR2 SMNVEV (reference sequence). This chain's CDR3 is CATVSGANVLTF. In DNA, the CDR3 is TGTGCCACAGTCTCTGGGGCCAACGTCCTGACTTTC.